This passage covers 5 T cell receptor beta chains from one sample sequenced in a study of HIV-infected children after antiretroviral therapy interruption. Treatment denoted: PENTA 11 planned treatment interruption arm or continuous ART arm. A 3' RACE protocol on RNA, with unique molecular identifiers, produced the TCR library. Each CDR3 protein gets one entry after TCRdb re-called the 3' RACE reads with MiXCR. The sample shows tens of thousands of distinct CDR3 sequences, roughly 4.5% of them seen only once. The sequencing used CD45RA+ CD4+ T cells from PBMCs, pooled from several time points, collected from a donor given antiretroviral therapy, either interrupted or continuous. Specified subset: naive CD4+ CD45RA+ CD45RO- T cells. These receptors all come from a pool of human donors with HIV.

This clonotype was detected many times. The chain couples TRBV14 to TRBJ2-3, with D unclear. V dropped 5 bases and J dropped 1 base, with 7 bases sitting between them. CDR3 length: 13 residues. Germline CDR1 reads SGHDN; CDR2 reads FVKESK. CDR3 region: CASSFTGTDTQYF. Written as DNA, the CDR3 is TGTGCCAGCAGCTTTACAGGCACAGATACGCAGTATTTT.

The sample holds many counts of this clonotype. This chain uses TRBV20-1 with TRBJ1-1; D unresolved. V was clipped by 3 bases and J by 1 base, with 12 bases between them. The CDR3 spans 14 residues. The germline gives CDR1 DFQATT, CDR2 SNEGSKA (reference sequence). The CDR3 loop reads CSARVGAGNTEAFF. In DNA form, the CDR3 reads TGCAGTGCTAGGGTGGGTGCCGGGAACACTGAAGCTTTCTTT.

The sample holds many counts of this clonotype. This chain joins TRBV6-1 and TRBJ2-7; 10 positions agree with TRBD1. CDR1 is MNHNS, CDR2 SASEGT, per germline. V gave up 5 bases and J gave up 5 bases; unmatched junction bases: 9. There are 15 residues in the CDR3. DNA for the CDR3: TGTGCCAGCAGTTTTTCCGGGACAGGGGAACACGAGCAGTACTTC. It encodes CASSFSGTGEHEQYF.

The rearrangement uses TRBV2 and TRBJ1-1; 7 bases are a match to TRBD1. There are 12 residues in the CDR3. Germline V gene data show CDR1 as SNHLY and CDR2 as FYNNEI. The ends lost 4 bases at V and 6 bases at J; junction bases unmatched: 2. DNA for the CDR3: TGTGCCAGCAGTGCAGGGACAGCTGAAGCTTTCTTT. This translates into CASSAGTAEAFF.

In its sample, this clonotype was seen a few times. The chain links TRBV20-1 to TRBJ1-1; D remains unclear. CDR3 length: 11 residues. The germline V and J ends were trimmed by 6 bases and 4 bases, with 9 bases remaining between them. CDR1 is DFQATT, CDR2 SNEGSKA, per germline (reference sequence). The CDR3 here is CSARWTTEAFF. The CDR3 nucleotides read TGCAGTGCCAGATGGACCACTGAAGCTTTCTTT.